Presented here are 12 T cell receptor beta chains from one specimen sequenced in a study of PD-1 blockade in classical Hodgkin lymphoma. The time point here: newly diagnosed, previously untreated cHL patient sample. The table came from immunoSEQ multiplex PCR; TCRdb's copy has only in-frame clones and leaves some out. This table has some 21,000 clones, around 94% appearing once. Material for sequencing was peripheral blood mononuclear cells (PBMCs). All receptors come from a human donor with classical Hodgkin lymphoma.

This rearrangement joins TRBV11-2 to TRBJ1-2; D uncertain. The germline V gene encodes CDR1 SGHAT and CDR2 FQNNGV. This CDR3 contains 12 residues. With 1 base removed from V and 6 bases from J, the gap between germline ends came to 6 bases. This CDR3 is CASSLGSNGYTF. In nucleotides, the CDR3 is TGTGCCAGCAGCTTAGGGAGCAATGGCTACACCTTC.

The chain uses TRBV14 and TRBJ2-2; TRBD2 agrees at 10 bases. The V gene end was trimmed by 4 bases and the J gene end by 0 bases; junction bases not matched to a gene: 5. The length of the CDR3 is 17 residues. CDR1 is SGHDN and CDR2 is FVKESK in the germline V gene. The chain's CDR3 is CASSRVAGGPNTGELFF. As DNA, the CDR3 is TGTGCCAGCAGCCGGGTAGCGGGGGGACCGAACACCGGGGAGCTGTTTTTT.

The chain carries TRBV28 and TRBJ2-3; possibly TRBD2 for D (6 bases). Trimming removed 3 bases at V and 2 bases at J, with 18 bases between. The CDR3 runs to 17 residues. Germline CDR1 and CDR2: MDHEN and SYDVKM. CDR3 nucleotide sequence: TGTGCCAGCAGTTTCCGCGGGGCAGGCCGTTCCACAGATACGCAGTATTTT. This encodes CASSFRGAGRSTDTQYF.

CDR3 bases: TGCGCCAGCAGCCAGTCCCGGGAGACGCAGTATTTT. It encodes CASSQSRETQYF. This sequence joins TRBV4-3 and TRBJ2-3, with D possibly TRBD2 on 6 matching bases. The germline V and J ends were trimmed by 3 bases and 9 bases, with 10 bases remaining between them. The CDR3 has 12 residues. The germline V gene has CDR1 LGHNA and CDR2 YSLEER.

The chain joins TRBV6-5 to TRBJ2-7, with 9 positions matching TRBD1. The V segment lost 7 bases and the J segment 6 bases; nucleotides outside the gene matches: 10. The CDR3 loop spans 14 amino acids. The germline gives CDR1 MNHEY, CDR2 SVGAGI. The CDR3 DNA reads as TGTGCCAGCAATGTGGACAGGGGACTGGGCGAGCAGTACTTC. As protein: CASNVDRGLGEQYF.

The J gene is TRBJ2-1, the V gene TRBV2, with 15 bases aligning to TRBD2. J lost 6 bases, V lost 1 base, and 10 bases had no gene match. CDR3 length equals 19 residues. CDR1 SNHLY and CDR2 FYNNEI come from the germline V gene. The DNA for the CDR3 is TGTGCCAGCAGTGAAGATTTGGGACTAGCGGGGGGCAAGTTCAATGAGCAGTTCTTC. Translation: CASSEDLGLAGGKFNEQFF.

This rearrangement joins TRBV30 to TRBJ1-6, with D maybe TRBD1 (6 bases). The CDR3 extends over 14 amino acids. Trimming removed 0 bases at V and 7 bases at J, with 10 bases between. Germline-derived CDR1 and CDR2 are GTSNPN and SVGIG (reference sequence). The CDR3: CAWSVRTGNSPLHF. In DNA, the CDR3 is TGTGCCTGGAGTGTACGAACAGGGAATTCACCCCTCCACTTT. Full variable domain (rest looked up from reference TRBV30 and TRBJ1-6): SQTIHQWPATLVQPVGSPLSLECTVEGTSNPNLYWYRQAAGRGLQLLFYSVGIGQISSEVPQNLSASRPQDRQFILSSKKLLLSDSGFYLCAWSVRTGNSPLHFGNGTRLTVT.

V and J are TRBV6-5 and TRBJ1-5; no clear D. The CDR3 contains 13 residues. The germline gives CDR1 MNHEY, CDR2 SVGAGI. Trimming removed 7 bases at V and 0 bases at J, with 7 bases between. Here the CDR3 DNA reads TGTGCCAGCATGTTGATTAGCAATCAGCCCCAGCATTTT. Amino acid sequence: CASMLISNQPQHF.

V is TRBV19 and J is TRBJ2-1; D might be TRBD2 (5 bases). V dropped 5 bases and J dropped 11 bases, with 16 bases sitting between them. The CDR3 runs to 13 residues. The germline CDR1 and CDR2 sequences are LNHDA and SQIVND (reference sequence). This chain's CDR3 is CASSPGLGIQQFF. The CDR3 region has the DNA TGTGCCAGTAGTCCCGGACTCGGAATACAGCAGTTCTTC.

The genes are TRBV6-6 and TRBJ1-2; 7 bases agree with TRBD1. The germline CDR1 and CDR2 sequences are MNHNY and SVGAGI (reference sequence). The CDR3 consists of 15 residues. The trim removed 6 bases at V and 6 bases at J, leaving 13 bases unmatched. The DNA for the CDR3 is TGTGCCAGCAGCTACACGGCAGGGGGGCAGAATGGCTACACCTTC. Amino acid sequence: CASSYTAGGQNGYTF.

This sequence joins TRBV5-1 and TRBJ2-7, with TRBD1 matching 10 bases. Germline lookup yields CDR1 SGHRS and CDR2 YFSETQ. V gave up 3 bases and J gave up 2 bases; unmatched junction bases: 5. The length of the CDR3 is 15 residues. The CDR3 protein is CASSSGQGVPYEQYF. In DNA, the CDR3 is TGCGCCAGCAGCTCAGGACAGGGGGTCCCCTACGAGCAGTACTTC.

This clone has a single count. The rearrangement uses TRBV7-2 and TRBJ2-7; D might be TRBD2 (6 bases). The CDR3 loop spans 14 amino acids. CDR1 SGHTA and CDR2 FQGNSA come from the germline V gene. Trimming pared 1 base from V and 2 bases from J, leaving 9 bases between. The DNA of the CDR3 is TGTGCCAGCAGCTTAGACGGGGGACCCTACGAGCAGTACTTC. It codes for CASSLDGGPYEQYF.